This T cell receptor (beta chain) appears in the sequencing data of a study of Tregs in tolerant kidney transplant recipients. Regulatory T cells were sorted from thawed PBMCs rested overnight at 37°C with about 210 IU/ml IL-2. General observations from the study: Nucleotide sequences could not be compared across some patients' samples due to primer changes. Tregs expanded with activated donor B cells seemed most donor-specific.

Notes on this clone: Antigen: not known.

This CDR3 is built from 15 residues. Germline values: CDR1 MDHEN, CDR2 SYDVKM. Trimming removed 4 bases from V and 5 bases from J; junction bases left unmatched: 7. Assay: immunoSEQ multiplex PCR; the TCRdb copy retains only in-frame clones and omits some. The table records around 78,000 clones, approximately 90% of them present only once. V gene TRBV28 combines with J gene TRBJ2-3, with TRBD2 identical over 9 bases. The sequence derives from a human donor who received a combined kidney and bone marrow transplant. The sample here was Tregs from blood, taken before the transplant. The CDR3 here is CASSSGAGGRDTQYF. The CDR3, as DNA: TGTGCCAGCAGTTCAGGAGCGGGAGGTAGAGATACGCAGTATTTT.